These 26 T cell receptor beta chains came from one sample sequenced in a study of cytomegalovirus exposure and HLA in healthy donors. The PCR made use of 60 Vbeta and 13 Jbeta primers. The repertoire was sequenced with immunoSEQ multiplex PCR; TCRdb's copy has only in-frame clones and lacks some. This table holds tens of thousands of clones, just under 90% found once. Specimen: PBMCs. Receptors were obtained from a boy aged 5-17 years in good health and CMV-seronegative.

The chain has TRBV4-2 and TRBJ2-3, with 9 positions matching TRBD2. CDR1 is LGHNA and CDR2 is YNFKEQ in the germline V gene. This CDR3 is built from 17 residues. The J segment lost 6 bases and the V segment lost 2 bases, leaving 12 bases of the junction unmatched. CDR3 sequence (DNA): TGTGCCAGCAGCCAATCCGCGGGCGGGGGGGCCATCGATACGCAGTATTTT. Amino acid sequence: CASSQSAGGGAIDTQYF.

The J gene is TRBJ1-2, the V gene TRBV5-4; D remains unclear. Germline CDR1 reads SGHNT; CDR2 reads YYREEE (reference sequence). The CDR3 has 11 residues. V lost 1 base and J 7 bases, leaving 5 bases between the germline ends. CDR3: CASSLNGGYTF. CDR3 nucleotide sequence: TGTGCCAGCAGCTTGAACGGTGGCTACACCTTC.

As for this clone: This specimen includes other DNA sequences encoding the same CDR3. This chain uses TRBV28 with TRBJ1-4; weak D call: TRBD1 (5 bases). Germline CDR1 reads MDHEN; CDR2 reads SYDVKM. This CDR3 contains 15 residues. Between the trimmed V and J ends, which lost 5 bases and 7 bases, there was a span of 17 bases. The CDR3 sequence: CASSLRVGYFEKLFF. As DNA, the CDR3 is TGTGCCAGCAGTCTCAGGGTCGGTTATTTTGAAAAACTGTTTTTT.

J is TRBJ1-2 and V is TRBV2; TRBD1 is a possible D gene (5 bases). CDR3 length: 13 residues. Trimming cost V 7 bases and J 6 bases, with 15 bases left between them. Germline CDR1 and CDR2: SNHLY and FYNNEI. The CDR3 protein is CASNSREGNGYTF. The DNA of the CDR3 is TGTGCCAGCAATTCCCGGGAGGGGAATGGCTACACCTTC.

This clone has just a few counts. The chain combines TRBV5-1 with TRBJ1-5; D call uncertain. V was pared by 0 bases and J by 6 bases, with 10 bases between. Germline V gene sequence: CDR1 SGHRS, CDR2 YFSETQ. This CDR3 contains 14 residues. The CDR3 DNA follows: TGCGCCAGCAGCTTGGGGCCAGGATCTCAGCCCCAGCATTTT. Translated: CASSLGPGSQPQHF.

J is TRBJ1-2 and V is TRBV28; D is uncertain. V lost 0 bases to trimming and J lost 7 bases, with 6 bases between them. The CDR3 runs 12 residues. Germline CDR1 MDHEN, CDR2 SYDVKM. The CDR3 coding sequence is TGTGCCAGCAGTTTATGGACATGTGGCTACACCTTC. Protein sequence: CASSLWTCGYTF.

The V and J genes are TRBV9 and TRBJ1-2; 7 bases map to TRBD1. CDR3 length equals 12 residues. The ends lost 6 bases at V and 6 bases at J; junction bases unmatched: 5. CDR1 is SGDLS and CDR2 is YYNGEE in the germline V gene. The CDR3 loop is CASISQGNGYTF. In nucleotides, the CDR3 is TGTGCCAGCATCTCACAGGGGAATGGCTACACCTTC.

This sequence joins TRBV7-9 and TRBJ2-3, with 8 bases aligning to TRBD2. Germline V gives CDR1 SEHNR, CDR2 FQNEAQ (reference sequence). Losses at the gene ends were 4 bases for V and 1 base for J; bases not matched to a gene: 7. CDR3 length: 16 amino acids. CDR3 in amino acids: CASSSGAGARTDTQYF. The DNA of the CDR3 is TGTGCCAGCAGCTCGGGAGCGGGGGCTCGCACAGATACGCAGTATTTT. The whole variable domain, filled in from reference TRBV7-9 and TRBJ2-3, reads DTGVSQNPRHKITKRGQNVTFRCDPISEHNRLYWYRQTLGQGPEFLTYFQNEAQLEKSRLLSDRFSAERPKGSFSTLEIQRTEQGDSAMYLCASSSGAGARTDTQYFGPGTRLTVL.

The chain recombines TRBV4-3 with TRBJ2-5; 9 bases map to TRBD2. This CDR3 comprises 16 residues. Germline V gene sequence: CDR1 LGHNA, CDR2 YSLEER. V gave up 0 bases and J gave up 2 bases; unmatched junction bases: 4. CDR3 nucleotides: TGCGCCAGCAGCCAAGATTTTGCGGGGGGGCAAGAGACCCAGTACTTC. Protein sequence: CASSQDFAGGQETQYF.

The chain has TRBV16 and TRBJ1-5, with D possibly matching TRBD1 (6 bases). V lost 6 bases, J lost 2 bases, and 14 bases lay in between. There are 15 residues in the CDR3. Germline V gives CDR1 KGHSY, CDR2 FQNENV. The CDR3 is CASSHVGQGNQPQHF. CDR3 bases: TGTGCCAGCAGTCACGTGGGACAAGGCAATCAGCCCCAGCATTTT.

The CDR3 DNA follows: TGTGCCAGCAGTCCCGGTGGACAGGAGTCCTCATACGAGCAGTACTTC. Protein product: CASSPGGQESSYEQYF. The chain has TRBV28 and TRBJ2-7; 7 bases fit TRBD1. From germline, CDR1 is MDHEN and CDR2 SYDVKM. There are 16 residues in the CDR3. V was clipped by 5 bases and J by 4 bases; unmatched bases: 14.

The CDR3 sequence: CASSLTGDGEQYF. The DNA of the CDR3 is TGTGCCAGCAGTCTGACAGGGGATGGCGAGCAGTACTTC. This chain links TRBV6-5 with TRBJ2-7; 8 nucleotides match TRBD1. CDR3 length: 13 amino acids. Germline V gives CDR1 MNHEY, CDR2 SVGAGI. V shed 5 bases, J shed 6 bases, and the junction held 6 bases outside the gene matches.

J is TRBJ2-7 and V is TRBV11-2; tentatively, D is TRBD2 (6 bases). Trimming took 1 base from V and 2 from J, leaving 12 bases between them. The CDR3 loop spans 15 amino acids. Germline assignment: CDR1 SGHAT and CDR2 FQNNGV. The CDR3 spells CASSLVGTFPYEQYF. In DNA form, the CDR3 reads TGTGCCAGCAGCTTAGTGGGGACTTTCCCCTACGAGCAGTACTTC. The full variable domain, with the rest looked up from reference TRBV11-2 and TRBJ2-7, is EAGVAQSPRYKIIEKRQSVAFWCNPISGHATLYWYQQILGQGPKLLIQFQNNGVVDDSQLPKDRFSAERLKGVDSTLKIQPAKLEDSAVYLCASSLVGTFPYEQYFGPGTRLTVT.

The chain couples TRBV4-3 to TRBJ1-6; D unresolved. Germline V gene sequence: CDR1 LGHNA, CDR2 YSLEER. V lost 3 bases, J lost 0 bases, and 3 bases lay in between. The CDR3 runs to 14 residues. CDR3 sequence: CASSQSSYNSPLHF. The CDR3 coding sequence is TGCGCCAGCAGCCAGAGCTCCTATAATTCACCCCTCCACTTT.

This clone was seen once. DNA of the CDR3: TGTGCCAGTAGCGCACCGGGACTAGCCTTCGGCGAGCAGTACTTC. It translates to CASSAPGLAFGEQYF. The chain joins TRBV19 to TRBJ2-7; 9 bases agree with TRBD2. Germline V gives CDR1 LNHDA, CDR2 SQIVND (reference sequence). J gave up 6 bases and V 6 bases, and 12 bases lay outside the gene matches. This CDR3 is built from 15 residues.

This clone has more than one count but fewer than ten. This chain uses TRBV15 with TRBJ1-2; weak D call: TRBD1 (6 bases). Trimming cost V 1 base and J 6 bases, with 9 bases left between them. Germline values: CDR1 LNHNV, CDR2 YYDKDF (reference sequence). The CDR3 has 13 amino acids. CDR3 region: CATSRGQGHGYTF. CDR3 coding DNA: TGTGCCACCAGCAGAGGTCAGGGGCATGGCTACACCTTC.

The genes are TRBV29-1 and TRBJ2-7; perhaps TRBD1 as D (6 bases). This CDR3 is 13 amino acids long. Germline CDR1 and CDR2: SQVTM and ANQGSEA. V was trimmed by 2 bases and J by 3 bases, leaving 11 bases between them. The CDR3 DNA sequence: TGCAGCGTTGAAATAGCAGGGGACTACGAGCAGTACTTC. This translates into CSVEIAGDYEQYF.

V usage is TRBV27 and J usage is TRBJ1-2; D remains unclear. The CDR3 consists of 13 residues. V gave up 3 bases and J gave up 7 bases, with 12 bases separating them. CDR1 and CDR2 from the germline V gene are MNHEY and SMNVEV (reference sequence). The DNA for the CDR3 is TGTGCCAGCAGTTTGGGCCCCCGCCCTGGCTACACCTTC. It specifies CASSLGPRPGYTF.

CDR3 sequence: CASSLTPSRGEQYF. The CDR3 DNA follows: TGTGCCAGCAGTTTGACCCCCTCGCGCGGCGAGCAGTACTTC. The rearrangement uses TRBV28 and TRBJ2-7, with D uncertain. CDR3 length: 14 amino acids. Looked up from germline, CDR1 is MDHEN and CDR2 is SYDVKM. Trimming left V 3 bases short and J 6 bases short, with 15 bases between.

The chain uses TRBV9 and TRBJ2-2; D call uncertain. Germline V gene sequence: CDR1 SGDLS, CDR2 YYNGEE. This CDR3 spans 13 amino acids. V gave up 4 bases and J gave up 0 bases, with 4 bases separating them. This CDR3 reads CASSLPNTGELFF. In nucleotides, the CDR3 is TGTGCCAGCAGCCTACCGAACACCGGGGAGCTGTTTTTT.

The chain couples TRBV19 to TRBJ1-5, with D perhaps TRBD1 (5 bases). Germline V gives CDR1 LNHDA, CDR2 SQIVND (reference sequence). V was trimmed by 8 bases and J by 2 bases, leaving 16 bases between them. This CDR3 is 15 amino acids long. CDR3 amino acids: CASLRRGDGNQPQHF. CDR3 nucleotide sequence: TGTGCCAGTCTCCGGCGGGGGGATGGCAATCAGCCCCAGCATTTT.

This clone was counted a single time. The chain recombines TRBV19 with TRBJ1-4; the D is unclear. V lost 5 bases, J lost 0 bases, and 10 bases lay in between. The CDR3 is made up of 15 amino acids. Germline V gene data show CDR1 as LNHDA and CDR2 as SQIVND (reference sequence). CDR3 sequence reads: CASSPRAATNEKLFF. CDR3 bases: TGTGCCAGTAGTCCAAGAGCTGCAACTAATGAAAAACTGTTTTTT. Full variable domain (rest looked up from reference TRBV19 and TRBJ1-4): DGGITQSPKYLFRKEGQNVTLSCEQNLNHDAMYWYRQDPGQGLRLIYYSQIVNDFQKGDIAEGYSVSREKKESFPLTVTSAQKNPTAFYLCASSPRAATNEKLFFGSGTQLSVL.

In its sample, this clone was seen once. This chain links TRBV5-6 with TRBJ1-5; D is uncertain. The CDR3 consists of 15 residues. CDR1 is SGHDT, CDR2 YYEEEE, per germline. Trimming pared 3 bases from V and 3 bases from J, leaving 13 bases between. As DNA, the CDR3 is TGTGCCAGCAGCTCCACGGAGGCACTCAATCAGCCCCAGCATTTT. The encoded protein is CASSSTEALNQPQHF.

This chain uses TRBV2 with TRBJ2-3; 15 nucleotides line up with TRBD2. CDR1 is SNHLY, CDR2 FYNNEI, per germline. CDR3 length equals 17 residues. The J segment lost 2 bases and the V segment lost 9 bases, leaving 9 bases of the junction unmatched. The CDR3: CARTGTSGGTITDTQYF. For the CDR3, the DNA is TGTGCCAGGACGGGGACTAGCGGGGGGACGATCACAGATACGCAGTATTTT.

Comment on this clone: The sample contains more than one DNA sequence encoding this CDR3. CDR3 sequence reads: CASSEEGGASSYNSPLHF. The CDR3 DNA reads TGTGCCAGCAGTGAAGAAGGGGGCGCGAGCTCCTATAATTCACCCCTCCACTTT. The chain combines TRBV6-1 with TRBJ1-6, with 7 nucleotides matching TRBD1. V shed 1 base and J 0 bases; nucleotides not matched to a gene: 6. The germline V gene encodes CDR1 MNHNS and CDR2 SASEGT. There are 18 residues in the CDR3.

The count of this clone is one. This chain uses TRBV4-2 with TRBJ1-5; 7 positions agree with TRBD1. CDR3 length: 16 amino acids. CDR1 LGHNA and CDR2 YNFKEQ come from the germline V gene. V shed 5 bases, J shed 0 bases, and the junction held 7 bases outside the gene matches. DNA for the CDR3: TGTGCCAGCAGCTTAGCGCAGGGGGTTAGCAATCAGCCCCAGCATTTT. Translated: CASSLAQGVSNQPQHF.